Each of the 6 T cell receptor beta chains below was sequenced from the same sample in a study of blood T cell repertoires in COVID-19. Profiled with immunoSEQ multiplex PCR; TCRdb holds only in-frame clones, not every one. The sample shows about 170,000 clones, 80% to 85% of them seen only once. Source material: peripheral blood. These receptors came from a woman aged 70 to 79 with COVID-19, enrolled during active disease.

This clone has just a few counts. This sequence joins TRBV5-8 and TRBJ1-2; perhaps TRBD1 as D (6 bases). The V end was cut by 3 bases, the J end by 0 bases, with 6 bases between. The length of the CDR3 is 13 residues. Germline values: CDR1 SGHTS, CDR2 YDEGEE. This chain's CDR3 is CASSWDTNYGYTF. The CDR3, as DNA: TGTGCCAGCAGCTGGGACACTAACTATGGCTACACCTTC.

Only one count was recorded for this clone. The chain uses TRBV5-6 and TRBJ1-5, with D possibly being TRBD1 (5 bases). The CDR3 totals 14 residues. Deletions cut 2 bases from V and 5 bases from J, with 11 bases between. CDR1 is SGHDT and CDR2 is YYEEEE in the germline V gene. The CDR3 here is CASSFSLGDQPQHF. The CDR3 DNA follows: TGTGCCAGCAGCTTTTCCCTAGGGGATCAGCCCCAGCATTTT. Full variable domain (missing parts from reference TRBV5-6 and TRBJ1-5): DAGVTQSPTHLIKTRGQQVTLRCSPKSGHDTVSWYQQALGQGPQFIFQYYEEEERQRGNFPDRFSGHQFPNYSSELNVNALLLGDSALYLCASSFSLGDQPQHFGDGTRLSIL.

This clone was found a few times. The chain carries TRBV28 and TRBJ1-1; tentative D call: TRBD1 (6 bases). CDR1 is MDHEN and CDR2 is SYDVKM in the germline V gene. V shed 8 bases and J shed 12 bases, with 19 bases lying between them. The CDR3 spans 12 residues. The CDR3 protein is CASASFRGATFF. CDR3 in DNA: TGTGCCAGCGCTAGTTTCCGGGGGGCGACTTTCTTT.

This clone was found once. The chain recombines TRBV11-2 with TRBJ1-3; 7 bases line up with TRBD1. Germline V gene lookup returns CDR1 SGHAT and CDR2 FQNNGV. V lost 3 bases to trimming and J lost 2 bases; unmatched junction nucleotides: 1. The CDR3 sequence is 14 residues long. This chain's CDR3 is CASSFQGAGNTIYF. The CDR3 coding sequence is TGTGCCAGCAGCTTTCAGGGGGCTGGAAACACCATATATTTT.

This clone was detected once. The V and J genes are TRBV10-3 and TRBJ1-3, with 8 bases matching TRBD1. The junction had 7 bases not matched to a gene; V was cut back by 1 base and J by 2 bases. The germline V gene has CDR1 ENHRY and CDR2 SYGVKD. The CDR3 covers 17 residues. The CDR3 DNA follows: TGTGCCATCAGTGAGTTGCCCCAGGGGGCGGCTGGAAACACCATATATTTT. Translation: CAISELPQGAAGNTIYF.

This clone showed up just once. V and J are TRBV3-1 (or the pseudogene TRBV3-2) and TRBJ2-3; D may be TRBD1 (6 bases). V was trimmed by 4 bases and J by 1 base, leaving 9 bases between them. The CDR3 has 14 amino acids. Germline V lookup: CDR1 LGHDT, CDR2 YNNKEL (reference sequence). CDR3 in DNA: TGTGCCAGCAGCCCCGGACAGCGCACAGATACGCAGTATTTT. Translated: CASSPGQRTDTQYF.